These T cell receptor beta chains were read from a single sample in a study of naive and memory T cell subsets. TCRdb called the UMI-ligation and nested PCR reads again in MiXCR, with one record for every CDR3 protein. This repertoire shows approximately 100,000 distinct CDR3 sequences, more than 14% found once; its top ten account for around 2.7%. The specimen sequenced was naive CD8+ T cells from blood. The receptors stem from a human donor in good health. Each CDR3 is given with its conserved first and last residue. A D gene is named only where the DNA matches it firmly. Clone size appears in some rows only: once, few, many, or a class for an expanded clone.

abundance	v_gene	d_gene	j_gene	CDR3nt	CDR3aa
few	TRBV7-8	NA	TRBJ2-7	TGTGCCAGCAGCTTAGCGCCAGAAGGGGTTTATGAGCAGTACTTC	CASSLAPEGVYEQYF
few	TRBV14	NA	TRBJ1-4	TGTGCCAGCAGCCCGGGGGGTGGCCATGAAAAACTGTTTTTT	CASSPGGGHEKLFF
NA	TRBV29-1	TRBD2	TRBJ2-7	TGCAGCGTTGGGGGGGGAAGCTCCTACGAGCAGTACTTC	CSVGGGSSYEQYF
few	TRBV27	TRBD2	TRBJ2-1	TGTGCCAGCAGTTTATATGGACTAGACCAAATCAATGAGCAGTTCTTC	CASSLYGLDQINEQFF
few	TRBV25-1	TRBD1	TRBJ2-7	TGTGCCAGCAGTGTGGGACAGACTTACGAGCAGTACTTC	CASSVGQTYEQYF
NA	TRBV27	NA	TRBJ1-6	TGTGCCAGCAGTTTATCCGAGGATTCACCCCTCCACTTT	CASSLSEDSPLHF
few	TRBV6-2/TRBV6-3	TRBD1	TRBJ1-5	TGTGCCAGCAGTGGACAGGGCTGGGGGAATCAGCCCCAGCATTTT	CASSGQGWGNQPQHF
NA	TRBV7-7	NA	TRBJ1-4	TGTGCTAGCAGCTTAGAGGTCGGCCCCCAGGGAAAACTGTTTTTT	CASSLEVGPQGKLFF
NA	TRBV5-1	NA	TRBJ2-7	TGCGCCAGCAGCTCGGCCGAGCAGTACTTC	CASSSAEQYF
many	TRBV24-1	NA	TRBJ2-3	TGTGCCACCAGGGACCCGAGCACAGATACGCAGTATTTT	CATRDPSTDTQYF
few	TRBV28	TRBD1	TRBJ2-7	TGTGCCAGCAGTTTACCTCAGGGACAGGCTGCCTACGAGCAGTACTTC	CASSLPQGQAAYEQYF
many	TRBV29-1	TRBD2	TRBJ2-1	TGCAGCGCGCACGAACCACTAGCGGTAACCTACAATGAGCAGTTCTTC	CSAHEPLAVTYNEQFF
many	TRBV7-2	TRBD1	TRBJ1-5	TGTGCCAGCAGCTTCTATGGACAGGGTGCGAATCAGCCCCAGCATTTT	CASSFYGQGANQPQHF
many	TRBV6-5	TRBD2	TRBJ2-3	TGTGCCAGCAGCCCACTAGCGGGGGCAGGGGATACGCAGTATTTT	CASSPLAGAGDTQYF
NA	TRBV5-4	TRBD2	TRBJ2-1	TGTGCCTCAGGGACTATTACCTCCTACAATGAGCAGTTCTTC	CASGTITSYNEQFF
few	TRBV7-9	NA	TRBJ2-7	TGTGCCAGCAGCTTAGGTTCGGCCTCCTACGAGCAGTACTTC	CASSLGSASYEQYF
few	TRBV20-1	NA	TRBJ2-3	TGCAGTGCTAGAGCTAGCGCAGATACGCAGTATTTT	CSARASADTQYF
few	TRBV28	TRBD2	TRBJ2-2	TGTGCCAGCAGTCAACTGACTAGCGGGAGTTTCACCGGGGAGCTGTTTTTT	CASSQLTSGSFTGELFF
few	TRBV12-3/TRBV12-4	TRBD1	TRBJ2-7	TGTGCCAGCAGCTTCCTCCAGGGGGTCTCCTACGAGCAGTACTTC	CASSFLQGVSYEQYF
many	TRBV6-2/TRBV6-3	NA	TRBJ2-7	TGTGCCAGCCTAGGCTCCTACGAGCAGTACTTC	CASLGSYEQYF
NA	TRBV9	TRBD1	TRBJ1-5	TGTGCCAGCAGCATATCAGGACAGGGCAATCAGCCCCAGCATTTT	CASSISGQGNQPQHF
many	TRBV11-2	NA	TRBJ2-3	TGTGCCAGCAGCTTGGTCGGGTCGAATACGCAGTATTTT	CASSLVGSNTQYF
many	TRBV10-3	NA	TRBJ1-2	TGTGCCATCAGTGACCCCGTGGCGCCTGAAGACCAGGACTATGGCTACACCTTC	CAISDPVAPEDQDYGYTF
NA	TRBV2	TRBD2	TRBJ2-2	TGTGCCAGCAGTAGCGGGACCTACACCGGGGAGCTGTTTTTT	CASSSGTYTGELFF
NA	TRBV5-1	NA	TRBJ2-7	TGCGCCAGCAGCTTGGCCTGGGGGGACTCCTCCTACGAGCAGTACTTC	CASSLAWGDSSYEQYF
few	TRBV10-3	NA	TRBJ2-1	TGTGCCATCAGTGAGATTGACAGCTACAATGAGCAGTTCTTC	CAISEIDSYNEQFF
NA	TRBV23-1	NA	TRBJ1-1	TGCGCCAGCGGGGACATGAGGAACACTGAAGCTTTCTTT	CASGDMRNTEAFF
NA	TRBV7-9	NA	TRBJ1-6	TGTGCCAGCAGCTTAGGGACCGCTAGCTCACCCCTCCACTTT	CASSLGTASSPLHF
NA	TRBV28	NA	TRBJ2-7	TGTGCCAGCAGCATGTCCTACGAGCAGTACTTC	CASSMSYEQYF
few	TRBV12-3/TRBV12-4	NA	TRBJ2-2	TGTGCCAGCAGTTCGGCGGGCGCCGGGGAGCTGTTTTTT	CASSSAGAGELFF
few	TRBV9	TRBD1	TRBJ1-4	TGTGCCAGCAGCGTAGGAGGGACAGGGTTTGAAAAACTGTTTTTT	CASSVGGTGFEKLFF
few	TRBV12-3/TRBV12-4	NA	TRBJ2-2	TGTGCCAGCAGTTTCGTCAGGGATCACGGGGAGCTGTTTTTT	CASSFVRDHGELFF
few	TRBV7-9	TRBD1	TRBJ2-7	TGTGCCAGCAGCAAACCGGGACAGGGCCACGAGCAGTACTTC	CASSKPGQGHEQYF
few	TRBV4-2	NA	TRBJ1-5	TGTGCCAGCAGCCAAGACCCTCAGGAGAATCAGCCCCAGCATTTT	CASSQDPQENQPQHF
NA	TRBV4-2	NA	TRBJ2-3	TGTGCCAGCAGCCAAGAGGTCCTTCTAAGCACAGATACGCAGTATTTT	CASSQEVLLSTDTQYF